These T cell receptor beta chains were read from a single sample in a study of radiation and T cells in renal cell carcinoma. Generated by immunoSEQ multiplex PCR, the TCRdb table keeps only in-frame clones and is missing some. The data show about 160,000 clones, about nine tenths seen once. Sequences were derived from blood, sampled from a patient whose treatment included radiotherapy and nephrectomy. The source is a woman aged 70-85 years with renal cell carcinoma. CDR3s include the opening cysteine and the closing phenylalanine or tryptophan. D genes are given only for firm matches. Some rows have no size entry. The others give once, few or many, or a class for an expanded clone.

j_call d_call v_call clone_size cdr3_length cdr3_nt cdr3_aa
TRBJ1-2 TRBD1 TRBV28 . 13 TGTGCCAGCACAACGACAGGGGTCTATGGCTACACCTTC CASTTTGVYGYTF
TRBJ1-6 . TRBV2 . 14 TGTGCCAGCAGTGAAAGTGGGGTTTATTCACCCCTCCACTTT CASSESGVYSPLHF
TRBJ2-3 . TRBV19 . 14 TGTGCCAGTAGGGGTGGGGACAGCACAGATACGCAGTATTTT CASRGGDSTDTQYF
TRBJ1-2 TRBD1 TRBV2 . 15 TGTGCCAGCAGTGGAGGACAGGGCATGAACTATGGCTACACCTTC CASSGGQGMNYGYTF
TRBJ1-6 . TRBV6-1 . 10 TGTGCCAGCAGTGAATATGGGACTCAATTT CASSEYGTQF
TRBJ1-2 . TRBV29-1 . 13 TGCAGCGTTGGAGTTCTCGGTTACTATGGCTACACCTTC CSVGVLGYYGYTF
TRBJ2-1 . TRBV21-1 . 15 TGTGCCAGCAGACCGGGACTTTCCTCCTACAATGAGCAGTTCTTC CASRPGLSSYNEQFF
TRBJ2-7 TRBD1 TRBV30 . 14 TGTGCCTGGAGGGAGGGACAGGGCCCCTACGAGCAGTACTTC CAWREGQGPYEQYF
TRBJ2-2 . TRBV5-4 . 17 TGTGCCAGCAGCTTGCCCAGGTTAGGCCGCGACACCGGGGAGCTGTTTTTT CASSLPRLGRDTGELFF
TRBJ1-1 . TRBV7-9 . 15 TGTGCCAGCAGCTTAGCAGGGGGGCCGAACACTGAAGCTTTCTTT CASSLAGGPNTEAFF
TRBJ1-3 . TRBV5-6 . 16 TGTGCCAGCAGCTTGGACGGCCCTTACTCTGGAAACACCATATATTTT CASSLDGPYSGNTIYF
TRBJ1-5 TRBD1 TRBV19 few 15 TGTGCCAGTAGTACTGGACAGGGAAGCAATCAGCCCCAGCATTTT CASSTGQGSNQPQHF
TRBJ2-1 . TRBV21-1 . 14 TGTGCCAGCAGCAAAGGAGGTAGCCCCAATGAGCAGTTCTTC CASSKGGSPNEQFF
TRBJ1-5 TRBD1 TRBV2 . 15 TGTGCCAGCAAGACCCAGGGGGCTGCGAATCAGCCCCAGCATTTT CASKTQGAANQPQHF
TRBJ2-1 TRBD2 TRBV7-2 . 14 TGTGCCAGCAGCCCCCGGACTAGCGGGGGGGGGAAGTTCTTC CASSPRTSGGGKFF
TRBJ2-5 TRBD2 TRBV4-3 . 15 TGCGCCAGCAGCCTCGGACTAGCGGAAAAAGAGACCCAGTACTTC CASSLGLAEKETQYF
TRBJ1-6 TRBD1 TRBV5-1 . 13 TGCGCCAGCAGCTTTGACAGGGTTTCACCCCTCCACTTT CASSFDRVSPLHF
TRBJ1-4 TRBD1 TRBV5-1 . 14 TGCGCCAGCAGCTTGGGGGACAGCAATGAAAAACTGTTTTTT CASSLGDSNEKLFF
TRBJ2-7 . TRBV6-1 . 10 TGTGCCAGCAGCCTACGGGGGCAGTACTTC CASSLRGQYF
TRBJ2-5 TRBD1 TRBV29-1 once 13 TGCAGCGTTTTTAAGGGGGCTGCAGAGACCCAGTACTTC CSVFKGAAETQYF
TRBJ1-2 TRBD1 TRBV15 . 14 TGTGCCACCAACCCCGACAGGGTGGGATCGGGCTACACCTTC CATNPDRVGSGYTF
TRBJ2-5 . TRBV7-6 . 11 TGTGCCAGCGGCCGCAAAGAGACCCAGTACTTC CASGRKETQYF
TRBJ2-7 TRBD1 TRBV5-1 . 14 TGCGCCAGCAGCTTTGGGACAGGCTACGGCGAGCAGTACTTC CASSFGTGYGEQYF
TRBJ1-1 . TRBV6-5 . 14 TGTGCCAGCAGTTACGAGGCAGAAGGCCGGGGAGCTTTCTTT CASSYEAEGRGAFF
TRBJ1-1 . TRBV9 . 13 TGTGCCAGCAGCGACAGGGTTGGAACTGAAGCTTTCTTT CASSDRVGTEAFF
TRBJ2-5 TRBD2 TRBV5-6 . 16 TGTGCCAGCAGCTTGAAAAGGACTAGCGGTTCGGAGACCCAGTACTTC CASSLKRTSGSETQYF